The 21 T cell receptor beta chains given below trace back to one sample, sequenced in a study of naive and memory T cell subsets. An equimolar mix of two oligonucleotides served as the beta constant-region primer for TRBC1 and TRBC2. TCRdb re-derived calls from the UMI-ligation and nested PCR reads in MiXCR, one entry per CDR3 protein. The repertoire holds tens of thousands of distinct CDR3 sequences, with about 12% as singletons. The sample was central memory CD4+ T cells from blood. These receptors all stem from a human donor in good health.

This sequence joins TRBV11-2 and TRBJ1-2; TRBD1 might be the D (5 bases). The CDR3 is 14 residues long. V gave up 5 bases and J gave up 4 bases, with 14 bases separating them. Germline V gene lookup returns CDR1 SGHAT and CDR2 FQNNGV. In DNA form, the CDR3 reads TGTGCCAGCAGCCTACCAGGGCAGCCCTATGGCTACACCTTC. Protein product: CASSLPGQPYGYTF.

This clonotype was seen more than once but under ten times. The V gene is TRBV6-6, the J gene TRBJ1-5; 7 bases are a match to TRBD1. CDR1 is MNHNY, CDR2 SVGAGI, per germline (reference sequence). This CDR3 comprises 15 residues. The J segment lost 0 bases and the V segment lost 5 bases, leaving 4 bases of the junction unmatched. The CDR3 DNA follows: TGTGCCAGCAGTGATACAGGGGATAGCAATCAGCCCCAGCATTTT. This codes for CASSDTGDSNQPQHF.

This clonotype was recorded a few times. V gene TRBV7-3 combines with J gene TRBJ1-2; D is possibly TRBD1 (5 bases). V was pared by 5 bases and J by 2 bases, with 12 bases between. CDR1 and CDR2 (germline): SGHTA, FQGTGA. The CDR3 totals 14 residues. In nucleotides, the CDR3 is TGTGCCAGCAGCGAAACCGGACAAAACTATGGCTACACCTTC. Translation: CASSETGQNYGYTF.

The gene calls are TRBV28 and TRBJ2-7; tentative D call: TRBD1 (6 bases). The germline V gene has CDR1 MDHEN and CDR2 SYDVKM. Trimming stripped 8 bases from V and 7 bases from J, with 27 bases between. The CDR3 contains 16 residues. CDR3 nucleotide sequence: TGTGCCAGCGTTAAGTCTCGTCCCAGGGGCTGGGGAGAGCAGTACTTC. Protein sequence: CASVKSRPRGWGEQYF.

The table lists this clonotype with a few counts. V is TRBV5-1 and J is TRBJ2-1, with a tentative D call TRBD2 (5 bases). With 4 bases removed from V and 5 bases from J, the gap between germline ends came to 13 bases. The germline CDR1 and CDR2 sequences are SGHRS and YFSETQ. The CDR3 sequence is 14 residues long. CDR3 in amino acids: CASSRTGVDNEQFF. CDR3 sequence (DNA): TGCGCCAGCAGCCGGACTGGGGTCGACAATGAGCAGTTCTTC.

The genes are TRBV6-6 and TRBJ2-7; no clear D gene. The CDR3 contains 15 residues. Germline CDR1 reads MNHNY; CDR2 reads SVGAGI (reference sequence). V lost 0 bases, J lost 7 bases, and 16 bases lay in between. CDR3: CASSYSIVSAGEQYF. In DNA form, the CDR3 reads TGTGCCAGCAGTTACTCGATTGTCTCTGCTGGGGAGCAGTACTTC.

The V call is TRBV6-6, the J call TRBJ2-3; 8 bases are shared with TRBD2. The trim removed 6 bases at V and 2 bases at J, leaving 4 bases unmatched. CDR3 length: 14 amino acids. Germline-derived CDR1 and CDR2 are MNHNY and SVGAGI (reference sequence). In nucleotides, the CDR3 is TGTGCCAGCAGCGGGACTAGTATCACAGATACGCAGTATTTT. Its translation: CASSGTSITDTQYF.

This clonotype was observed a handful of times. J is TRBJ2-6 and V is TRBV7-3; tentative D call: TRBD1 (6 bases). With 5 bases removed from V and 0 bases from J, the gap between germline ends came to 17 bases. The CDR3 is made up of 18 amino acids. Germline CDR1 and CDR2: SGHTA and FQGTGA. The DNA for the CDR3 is TGTGCCAGCAGCCCGGACAGACCCCGTAGCTCTGGGGCCAACGTCCTGACTTTC. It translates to CASSPDRPRSSGANVLTF.

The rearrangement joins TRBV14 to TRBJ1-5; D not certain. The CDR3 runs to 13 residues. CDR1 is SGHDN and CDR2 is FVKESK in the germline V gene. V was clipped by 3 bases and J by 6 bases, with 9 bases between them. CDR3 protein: CASSHLDGQPQHF. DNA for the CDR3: TGTGCCAGCAGCCACCTGGACGGTCAGCCCCAGCATTTT. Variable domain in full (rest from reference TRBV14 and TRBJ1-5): EAGVTQFPSHSVIEKGQTVTLRCDPISGHDNLYWYRRVMGKEIKFLLHFVKESKQDESGMPNNRFLAERTGGTYSTLKVQPAELEDSGVYFCASSHLDGQPQHFGDGTRLSIL.

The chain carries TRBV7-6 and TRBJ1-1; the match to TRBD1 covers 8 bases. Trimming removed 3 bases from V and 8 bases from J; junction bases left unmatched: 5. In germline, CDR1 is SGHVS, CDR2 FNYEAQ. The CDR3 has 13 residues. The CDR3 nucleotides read TGTGCCAGCAGCTTTAACCGGGACAGGGAAGCTTTCTTT. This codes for CASSFNRDREAFF. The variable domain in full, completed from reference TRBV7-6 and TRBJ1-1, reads GAGVSQSPRYKVTKRGQDVALRCDPISGHVSLYWYRQALGQGPEFLTYFNYEAQQDKSGLPNDRFSAERPEGSISTLTIQRTEQRDSAMYRCASSFNRDREAFFGQGTRLTVV.

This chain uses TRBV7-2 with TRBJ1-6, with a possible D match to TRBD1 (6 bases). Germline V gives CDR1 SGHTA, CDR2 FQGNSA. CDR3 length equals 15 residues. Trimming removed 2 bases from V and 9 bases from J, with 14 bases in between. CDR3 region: CASSLSRGGASPLHF. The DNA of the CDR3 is TGTGCCAGCAGCTTATCTCGTGGGGGGGCTTCACCCCTCCACTTT.

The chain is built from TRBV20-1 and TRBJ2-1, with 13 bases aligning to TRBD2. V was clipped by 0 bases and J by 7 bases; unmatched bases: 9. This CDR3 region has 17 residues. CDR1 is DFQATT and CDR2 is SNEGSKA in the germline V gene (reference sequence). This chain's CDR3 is CSARDRTSGSWGNEQFF. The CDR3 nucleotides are TGCAGTGCTAGAGACCGGACTAGCGGGAGTTGGGGGAATGAGCAGTTCTTC.

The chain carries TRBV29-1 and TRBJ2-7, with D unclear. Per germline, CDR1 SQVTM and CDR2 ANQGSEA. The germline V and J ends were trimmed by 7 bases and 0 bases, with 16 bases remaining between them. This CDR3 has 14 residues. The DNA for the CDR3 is TGCAGCGGCGGACCGGGCCCCTACTCCTACGAGCAGTACTTC. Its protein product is CSGGPGPYSYEQYF.

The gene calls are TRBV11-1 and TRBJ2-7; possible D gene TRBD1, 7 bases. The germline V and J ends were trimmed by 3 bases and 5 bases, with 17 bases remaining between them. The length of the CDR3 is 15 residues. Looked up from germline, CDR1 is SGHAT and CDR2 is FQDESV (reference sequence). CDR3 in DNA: TGTGCCAGCAGCTTCGTCAGGGGGGCGACCCACGAGCAGTACTTC. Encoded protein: CASSFVRGATHEQYF. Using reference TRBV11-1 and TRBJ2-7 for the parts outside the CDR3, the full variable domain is EAEVAQSPRYKITEKSQAVAFWCDPISGHATLYWYRQILGQGPELLVQFQDESVVDDSQLPKDRFSAERLKGVDSTLKIQPAELGDSAMYLCASSFVRGATHEQYFGPGTRLTVT.

CDR3 residues: CASSSNQGSNQPQHF. In DNA form, the CDR3 reads TGTGCCAGCAGTTCCAATCAGGGGAGCAATCAGCCCCAGCATTTT. The chain has TRBV6-2 or TRBV6-3 and TRBJ1-5; tentative D call: TRBD1 (6 bases). V was cut by 4 bases and J by 1 base, with 11 bases left in between. Germline V gene data show CDR1 as MNHEY and CDR2 as SVGEGT. The CDR3 contains 15 residues.

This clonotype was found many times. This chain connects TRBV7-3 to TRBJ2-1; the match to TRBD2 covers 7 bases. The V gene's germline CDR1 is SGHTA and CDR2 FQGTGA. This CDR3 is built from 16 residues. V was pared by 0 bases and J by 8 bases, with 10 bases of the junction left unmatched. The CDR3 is CASSLTLSGTGDEQFF. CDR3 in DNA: TGTGCCAGCAGCTTAACGTTGAGCGGGACGGGCGATGAGCAGTTCTTC.

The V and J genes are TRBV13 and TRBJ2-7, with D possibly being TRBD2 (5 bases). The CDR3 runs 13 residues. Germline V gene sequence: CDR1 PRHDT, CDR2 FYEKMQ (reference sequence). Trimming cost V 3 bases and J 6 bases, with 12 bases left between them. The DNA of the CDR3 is TGTGCCAGCAGCTTCCGGGGTTACCGCGAGCAGTACTTC. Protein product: CASSFRGYREQYF. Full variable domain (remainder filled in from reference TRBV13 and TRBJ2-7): AAGVIQSPRHLIKEKRETATLKCYPIPRHDTVYWYQQGPGQDPQFLISFYEKMQSDKGSIPDRFSAQQFSDYHSELNMSSLELGDSALYFCASSFRGYREQYFGPGTRLTVT.

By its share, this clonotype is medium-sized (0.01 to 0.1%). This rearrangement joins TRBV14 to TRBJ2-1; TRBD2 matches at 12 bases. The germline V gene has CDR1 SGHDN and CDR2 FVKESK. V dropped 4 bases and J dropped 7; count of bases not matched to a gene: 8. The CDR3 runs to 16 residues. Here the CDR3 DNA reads TGTGCCAGCAGCCCACCCCTAGCGGGAGGGTATAATGAGCAGTTCTTC. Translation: CASSPPLAGGYNEQFF.

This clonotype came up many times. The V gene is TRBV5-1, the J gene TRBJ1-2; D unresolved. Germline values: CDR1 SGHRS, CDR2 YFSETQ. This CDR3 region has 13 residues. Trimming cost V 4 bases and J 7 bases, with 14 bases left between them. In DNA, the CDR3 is TGCGCCAGCAGCAACGGAGGCTCGGTTGGCTACACCTTC. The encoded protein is CASSNGGSVGYTF.

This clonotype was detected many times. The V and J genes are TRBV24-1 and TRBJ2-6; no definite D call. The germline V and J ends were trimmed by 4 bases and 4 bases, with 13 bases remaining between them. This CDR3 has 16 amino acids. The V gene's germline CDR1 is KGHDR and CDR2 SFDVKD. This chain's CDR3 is CATSDSRLTGANVLTF. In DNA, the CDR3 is TGTGCCACCAGTGACTCAAGGTTAACCGGGGCCAACGTCCTGACTTTC.

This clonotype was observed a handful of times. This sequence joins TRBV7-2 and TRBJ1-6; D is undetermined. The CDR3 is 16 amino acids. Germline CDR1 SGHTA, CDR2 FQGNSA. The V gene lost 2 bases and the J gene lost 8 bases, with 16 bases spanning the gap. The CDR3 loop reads CASSLSGSRSHSPLHF. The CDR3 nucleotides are TGTGCCAGCAGCTTAAGTGGTAGCAGGAGTCATTCACCCCTCCACTTT.